Listed below are T cell receptor beta chains from one sample, sequenced in a study of T cell responses to AZD1222 COVID-19 vaccine. The data were produced by immunoSEQ multiplex PCR, yet TCRdb's version contains in-frame clones alone and is incomplete. This repertoire shows 150,000 to 200,000 clones, just over 85% found once; its top ten account for over 6%. Sequenced here: peripheral blood, sampled on day 0 of AZD1222 vaccination. The receptors were gathered from an adult in good health. The CDR3 runs from the conserved cysteine through the conserved F or W. The D gene is left open where the match is weak. Clone size is stated in some rows and not others, as once, few, many or a class when expanded.

V	D	J	length	size	DNA	CDR3
TRBV5-1	.	TRBJ2-7	14	.	TGCGCCAGCAGCTGGCAGACAGGCTCCTACGAGCAGTACTTC	CASSWQTGSYEQYF
TRBV7-3	.	TRBJ2-2	16	.	TGTGCCAGCACCCCTTCCTCGCAGGGGGGTACCGGGGAGCTGTTTTTT	CASTPSSQGGTGELFF
TRBV28	TRBD2	TRBJ2-1	16	.	TGTGCCAGCAGTACAGATAGCGGGGGAACCTACAATGAGCAGTTCTTC	CASSTDSGGTYNEQFF
TRBV7-9	.	TRBJ2-7	19	.	TGTGCCAGCAGCCATGTCCCGACAGGGATGAGGGGGGACGGCTACGAGCAGTACTTC	CASSHVPTGMRGDGYEQYF
TRBV6-2/TRBV6-3	TRBD1	TRBJ2-3	16	.	TGTGCCAGCAGTTATAGGGGGCCGAGTAGCACAGATACGCAGTATTTT	CASSYRGPSSTDTQYF
TRBV7-2	TRBD2	TRBJ2-2	18	.	TGTGCCAGCAGCTCCAGACTAGCGGGGGGCACGAACACCGGGGAGCTGTTTTTT	CASSSRLAGGTNTGELFF
TRBV12-3/TRBV12-4	.	TRBJ2-1	13	.	TGTGCCAGCAGAGTAGCGGTCTACAATGAGCAGTTCTTC	CASRVAVYNEQFF
TRBV6-2/TRBV6-3	TRBD2	TRBJ2-3	18	.	TGTGCCAGCAGCCAGACTAGCGGGGGGTACAAAGGTTCCGATACGCAGTATTTT	CASSQTSGGYKGSDTQYF
TRBV30	.	TRBJ2-1	16	once	TGTGCCTGGAGTGCAGTCAAAAGGAGCTCCTACAATGAGCAGTTCTTC	CAWSAVKRSSYNEQFF
TRBV27	.	TRBJ2-2	14	.	TGTGCCAGCAGAACGATAGGGGGAACGGGGGAGCTGTTTTTT	CASRTIGGTGELFF
TRBV18	.	TRBJ2-3	14	once	TGTGCCAGCTCACCGCGCGGTGACACAGATACGCAGTATTTT	CASSPRGDTDTQYF
TRBV7-2	.	TRBJ1-1	16	.	TGTGCCAGCAGCCTTAGGACAGCCTCTAAGGACACTGAAGCTTTCTTT	CASSLRTASKDTEAFF
TRBV9	.	TRBJ1-3	14	.	TGTGCCAGCAGCGTCGGTCTCCCCGGAAACACCATATATTTT	CASSVGLPGNTIYF
TRBV5-1	TRBD2	TRBJ2-3	16	.	TGCGCCAGCAGCTTGGTCTCAGCGGGGGGGCCACAAACGCAGTATTTT	CASSLVSAGGPQTQYF
TRBV28	.	TRBJ2-4	17	.	TGTGCCAGCAGTTTGGCCAGGAAATCGCTAGCCAAAAACATTCAGTACTTC	CASSLARKSLAKNIQYF
TRBV5-1	TRBD1	TRBJ2-1	16	.	TGCGCCAGCAGCATCACTACCGGGACAGGGGGGAATGAGCAGTTCTTC	CASSITTGTGGNEQFF
TRBV10-3	.	TRBJ1-2	12	.	TGTGCCATCAGCATACAGGGTGGAGGCTACACCTTC	CAISIQGGGYTF